The T cell receptor beta chain under discussion was sequenced for a study of tumor and adjacent non-tumor tissue in lung cancer. RNA was extracted from bulk tissue without any cell sorting. The table lists this clonotype with a count of one. Antigen unknown. Trimming took 7 bases from V and 7 from J, leaving 15 bases between them. The CDR3 has 14 residues. Germline assignment: CDR1 SGHRS and CDR2 YFSETQ. Study findings and constraints: Top 100 clones took a larger repertoire share in normal lung.

A modified ARM-PCR protocol with three rounds of nested PCR amplified TCRbeta. Each CDR3 protein gets one entry after TCRdb re-called the multiplex PCR reads with MiXCR. Of some 84,000 distinct CDR3 sequences detected, about three fifths appear once; the ten largest clones hold approximately 15%. The specimen was lung tumor tissue. The V and J genes are TRBV5-1 and TRBJ1-6; no firm D call. The clonotype originates from a man between 65 and 79 years old with non-small cell lung cancer. The CDR3 region is CASQTDWANSPLHF. CDR3 in DNA: TGCGCCAGCCAGACGGACTGGGCGAATTCACCCCTCCACTTT.